Each of the 27 T cell receptor beta chains below was sequenced from the same sample in a study of CD8 T cells in ankylosing spondylitis. Each CDR3 protein is one row after TCRdb ran MiXCR on the 5' RACE reads. This sample yields 270,000 or so distinct CDR3 sequences, of which about a sixth are seen a single time; around 33% belongs to the top ten. Source material: blood, either unsorted or a sorted T cell fraction (not recorded which). The receptors were sampled from a male donor with ankylosing spondylitis or in good health (not recorded which).

In DNA, the CDR3 is TGTGCCACCAGCGGGGAACAAAGCGGGATAAATGAAAAACTGTTTTTT. The encoded protein is CATSGEQSGINEKLFF. V and J are TRBV15 and TRBJ1-4; no clear D gene. The CDR3 is made up of 16 amino acids. Trimming shortened V by 5 bases and J by 5 bases, and 18 bases separated the two germline ends. Per the germline V gene, CDR1 is LNHNV and CDR2 is YYDKDF (reference sequence).

V and J are TRBV27 and TRBJ2-1; no reliable D call. Germline assignment: CDR1 MNHEY and CDR2 SMNVEV (reference sequence). The CDR3 spans 13 residues. Trimming removed 5 bases from V and 6 bases from J, with 11 bases in between. The CDR3 loop reads CASSPGSSNEQFF. The CDR3 DNA reads TGTGCCAGCAGTCCCGGTAGTAGCAATGAGCAGTTCTTC.

This clonotype appeared a few times. The rearrangement joins TRBV29-1 to TRBJ2-7, with TRBD2 matching over 10 bases. Trimming removed 1 base from V and 2 bases from J; junction bases left unmatched: 8. CDR1 is SQVTM and CDR2 is ANQGSEA in the germline V gene. CDR3 length equals 16 residues. The CDR3 region has the DNA TGCAGCGTTGAAGGAGTGGGAGCGGGGGGGGCCTACGAGCAGTACTTC. Its translation is CSVEGVGAGGAYEQYF.

This chain links TRBV4-3 with TRBJ2-1, with no clear D. Germline V lookup: CDR1 LGHNA, CDR2 YSLEER. The CDR3 is made up of 16 amino acids. Trimming stripped 1 base from V and 2 bases from J, with 12 bases between. The DNA for the CDR3 is TGCGCCAGCAGCCAAGGTGTAGGGCCAACCTACAATGAGCAGTTCTTC. This gives the protein CASSQGVGPTYNEQFF.

This rearrangement joins TRBV4-3 to TRBJ2-5, with no clear D. The V gene's germline CDR1 is LGHNA and CDR2 YSLEER. V was pared by 0 bases and J by 3 bases, with 11 bases between. This CDR3 comprises 15 residues. CDR3 protein: CASSQDLNPEETQYF. The CDR3 DNA reads as TGCGCCAGCAGCCAAGACCTTAACCCAGAAGAGACCCAGTACTTC.

This clonotype has more than one count but fewer than ten. V usage is TRBV29-1 and J usage is TRBJ2-2, with no clear D. Germline CDR1 reads SQVTM; CDR2 reads ANQGSEA. The CDR3 totals 12 residues. V was clipped by 0 bases and J by 1 base, with 0 bases between them. The CDR3 DNA reads TGCAGCGTTGAAGAGAACACCGGGGAGCTGTTTTTT. Amino acids: CSVEENTGELFF.

The CDR3 region has the DNA TGTGCCAGCAGTTTGGAATCAGGGCCCTGGAATGAGCAGTTCTTC. It encodes CASSLESGPWNEQFF. This sequence joins TRBV12-3 or TRBV12-4 and TRBJ2-1; TRBD1 might be the D (5 bases). The V and J ends lost 3 bases and 7 bases respectively, with 16 bases between them. This CDR3 region has 15 residues.

This clonotype was seen at least ten times. This rearrangement joins TRBV12-3 or TRBV12-4 to TRBJ1-4; 9 bases line up with TRBD1. Germline trimming cut 5 bases from V and 8 bases from J; bases unmatched to any gene: 9. This CDR3 has 15 residues. The CDR3 DNA is TGTGCCAGCAGTCCTCTACAGGGGGCTGGGGAAAAACTGTTTTTT. Its protein is CASSPLQGAGEKLFF.

This clonotype has more than one count but fewer than ten. The genes are TRBV29-1 and TRBJ2-1; 9 positions match TRBD2. Germline CDR1 is SQVTM and CDR2 is ANQGSEA. After removal of 7 bases from V and 4 bases from J, the junction contained 11 bases not matched to a gene. The CDR3 runs 15 residues. This CDR3 reads CSGQSGTSRYNEQFF. The CDR3 nucleotides are TGCAGCGGACAATCCGGGACTAGCAGATACAATGAGCAGTTCTTC.

V gene TRBV20-1 combines with J gene TRBJ1-2, with D maybe TRBD1 (5 bases). In germline, CDR1 is DFQATT, CDR2 SNEGSKA (reference sequence). V lost 3 bases and J 5 bases, leaving 16 bases between the germline ends. The CDR3 has 14 residues. The CDR3 region has the DNA TGCAGTGCTAGGTCCGGTTTGGGGCCGTATGGCTACACCTTC. Encoded protein: CSARSGLGPYGYTF.

This clonotype turned up a few times. The J gene is TRBJ2-7, the V gene TRBV5-5; a weak D match, TRBD1 (5 bases). V shed 1 base and J shed 6 bases, with 14 bases lying between them. This CDR3 comprises 14 residues. Germline V gene data show CDR1 as SGHKS and CDR2 as YYEKEE (reference sequence). CDR3 protein: CASSLWQGLREQYF. The DNA of the CDR3 is TGTGCCAGCAGCTTGTGGCAGGGCCTTCGCGAGCAGTACTTC.

In this sample, this clonotype turned up a few times. The gene calls are TRBV9 and TRBJ2-3; D not resolved. The CDR3 has 13 residues. Germline CDR1 is SGDLS and CDR2 is YYNGEE. Trimming removed 5 bases at V and 2 bases at J, with 9 bases between. The CDR3: CASRQENTDTQYF. Written as DNA, the CDR3 is TGTGCCAGCAGGCAGGAGAACACAGATACGCAGTATTTT.

The chain is built from TRBV13 and TRBJ1-6; D is unclear. The length of the CDR3 is 16 residues. Germline CDR1 PRHDT, CDR2 FYEKMQ (reference sequence). Deletions cut 5 bases from V and 0 bases from J, with 11 bases between. CDR3 coding DNA: TGTGCCAGCAGCAACGATCCTAGCTCCTATAATTCACCCCTCCACTTT. This sequence encodes CASSNDPSSYNSPLHF.

The V call is TRBV28, the J call TRBJ1-5; D gene unclear. From germline, CDR1 is MDHEN and CDR2 SYDVKM. The CDR3 contains 15 residues. Trimming took 3 bases from V and 6 from J, leaving 15 bases between them. The CDR3: CASSFMEGWGQPQHF. The DNA of the CDR3 is TGTGCCAGCAGTTTTATGGAGGGTTGGGGTCAGCCCCAGCATTTT.

In its sample, this clonotype was seen a few times. The chain is built from TRBV29-1 and TRBJ2-7; perhaps TRBD1 as D (6 bases). Germline V CDR1 and CDR2: SQVTM, ANQGSEA. V shed 7 bases and J shed 2 bases, with 12 bases lying between them. This CDR3 comprises 12 residues. CDR3 sequence (DNA): TGCAGCGCGCTGACAGGTACCTACGAGCAGTACTTC. Residues: CSALTGTYEQYF.

A few counts support this clonotype. The chain has TRBV12-3 or TRBV12-4 and TRBJ2-1, with a tentative D call TRBD2 (5 bases). This CDR3 contains 15 residues. V shed 4 bases and J shed 5 bases, with 15 bases lying between them. The CDR3 spells CASSSLGRLNNEQFF. For the CDR3, the DNA is TGTGCCAGCAGTTCTCTTGGCAGACTAAACAATGAGCAGTTCTTC.

Only a few counts were recorded for this clonotype. The V and J genes are TRBV4-1 and TRBJ1-4; D uncertain. The CDR3 is 16 amino acids. Trimming removed 0 bases at V and 1 base at J, with 9 bases between. Germline CDR1 reads MGHRA; CDR2 reads YSYEKL. The CDR3 DNA is TGCGCCAGCAGCCAAGAGGGGTTTCGAACTAATGAAAAACTGTTTTTT. Translation gives CASSQEGFRTNEKLFF.

This clonotype was counted between two and nine times. The chain carries TRBV12-3 or TRBV12-4 and TRBJ2-1; D is perhaps TRBD1 (5 bases). V shed 5 bases and J shed 6 bases, with 14 bases lying between them. The CDR3 consists of 14 residues. The CDR3 loop reads CASSPTQGPNEQFF. CDR3 DNA: TGTGCCAGCAGTCCTACCCAGGGCCCCAATGAGCAGTTCTTC.

This clonotype came up a few times. This sequence joins TRBV5-1 and TRBJ2-3; 8 nucleotides agree with TRBD2. Germline CDR1 SGHRS, CDR2 YFSETQ. J gave up 1 base and V 4 bases, and 5 bases lay outside the gene matches. CDR3 size: 15 residues. The DNA of the CDR3 is TGCGCCAGCAGCAAAGAACTAGCGGGCACAGATACGCAGTATTTT. This translates into CASSKELAGTDTQYF.

This clonotype was counted a few times. The rearrangement links TRBV2 to TRBJ2-3; D not resolved. The CDR3 is 13 residues long. V was cut by 1 base and J by 5 bases, with 7 bases left in between. Germline loops: CDR1 SNHLY, CDR2 FYNNEI. The chain's CDR3 is CASSEGALDTQYF. The CDR3 DNA sequence: TGTGCCAGCAGTGAAGGAGCCCTAGATACGCAGTATTTT.

The V call is TRBV7-6, the J call TRBJ2-7, with 8 bases matching TRBD1. In germline, CDR1 is SGHVS, CDR2 FNYEAQ. Unmatched junction bases numbered 10, after V lost 5 bases and J lost 1 base. The CDR3 runs 16 residues. CDR3 region: CASSTRFGTGSYEQYF. The DNA of the CDR3 is TGTGCCAGCAGCACACGATTCGGGACAGGTTCCTACGAGCAGTACTTC.

This clonotype was seen once. This may be a read error, as it is one base from a much larger clone. This rearrangement joins TRBV29-1 to TRBJ2-2; D ambiguous. The CDR3 is 13 amino acids. Germline CDR1 and CDR2: SQVTM and ANQGSEA. The V end lost 1 base, the J end lost 7 bases, and 10 bases lay between the germline ends. The CDR3 protein is CSVEASSIGELFF. The CDR3 nucleotides read TGCAGCGTTGAAGCGTCATCGATCGGGGAGCTGTTTTTT.

The chain carries TRBV6-5 and TRBJ2-3, with 7 bases fitting TRBD2. CDR1 and CDR2 (germline): MNHEY, SVGAGI. V was pared by 2 bases and J by 2 bases, with 4 bases of the junction left unmatched. The CDR3 contains 15 residues. DNA for the CDR3: TGTGCCAGCAGTTACGGGCTAGCGGTCACAGATACGCAGTATTTT. Protein sequence: CASSYGLAVTDTQYF.

This clonotype occurred a few times. The chain couples TRBV18 to TRBJ2-2; D gene ambiguous. The CDR3 contains 17 residues. With 1 base removed from V and 0 bases from J, the gap between germline ends came to 12 bases. CDR1 is KGHSH and CDR2 is LQKENI in the germline V gene. The CDR3 bases are TGTGCCAGCTCACCACAGCCGTCGCACGCGAACACCGGGGAGCTGTTTTTT. As protein: CASSPQPSHANTGELFF.

There are a few counts of this clonotype. The chain combines TRBV14 with TRBJ2-7; 8 bases align to TRBD1. V shed 0 bases and J 5 bases; nucleotides not matched to a gene: 21. CDR3 length: 20 residues. Germline V gene sequence: CDR1 SGHDN, CDR2 FVKESK. The CDR3 nucleotides read TGTGCCAGCAGCCAAGAGTTCCACGGTAAATGGACAGGGCGGTCGGACGAGCAGTACTTC. Translating it yields CASSQEFHGKWTGRSDEQYF.

In its sample, this clonotype was seen once. The rearrangement joins TRBV3-1 to TRBJ2-7; 7 bases agree with TRBD1. Trimming removed 5 bases from V and 0 bases from J; junction bases left unmatched: 10. The CDR3 runs to 16 residues. CDR1 and CDR2 (germline): LGHDT, YNNKEL (reference sequence). Written as DNA, the CDR3 is TGTGCCAGCAGCTTCCTCTTCCGGGACAGCTCCTACGAGCAGTACTTC. Protein product: CASSFLFRDSSYEQYF.

The chain's CDR3 is CASSGGREQYF. Written as DNA, the CDR3 is TGTGCCAGCAGCGGGGGGCGCGAGCAGTACTTC. V is TRBV9 and J is TRBJ2-7; the D gene is possibly TRBD1 (6 bases). V dropped 3 bases and J dropped 6 bases, with 7 bases sitting between them. The CDR3 length is 11 residues. Germline loops: CDR1 SGDLS, CDR2 YYNGEE.